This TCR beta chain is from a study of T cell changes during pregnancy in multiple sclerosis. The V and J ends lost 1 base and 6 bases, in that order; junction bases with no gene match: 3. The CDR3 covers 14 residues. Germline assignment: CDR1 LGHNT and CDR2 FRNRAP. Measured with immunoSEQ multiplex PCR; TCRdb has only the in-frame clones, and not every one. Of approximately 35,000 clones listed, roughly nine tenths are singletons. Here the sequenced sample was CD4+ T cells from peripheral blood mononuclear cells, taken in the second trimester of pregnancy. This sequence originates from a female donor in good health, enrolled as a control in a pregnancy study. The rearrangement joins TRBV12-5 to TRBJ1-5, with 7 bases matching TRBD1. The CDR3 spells CASGLGQGGQPQHF. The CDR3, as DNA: TGTGCTAGTGGTTTGGGACAGGGAGGTCAGCCCCAGCATTTT.